This T cell receptor beta chain stems from a study of T cells in Graves' hyperthyroidism and ophthalmopathy. Study-level points and caveats: Separating ophthalmopathy from stable hyperthyroidism was achieved by a 13 V-J model.

A word on this clonotype: Its target is unknown.

Trimming stripped 2 bases from V and 3 bases from J, with 10 bases between. The CDR3 is 15 residues long. Looked up from germline, CDR1 is LGHNT and CDR2 is FRNRAP. Using RNA transcripts as the source, TCR beta CDR3 regions were amplified. The HTBI set primed first-round TCR CDR3 RT-PCR. TCRdb ran MiXCR on the multiplex PCR reads and lists one entry per CDR3 protein. The table has approximately 510,000 distinct CDR3 sequences, around 21% seen once. These patients, aged 18 to 65, had recently diagnosed hyperthyroidism lasting under 2 months. Sequencing was performed on blood. The TCR was taken from a man aged 18 to 29 with Graves' hyperthyroidism. The chain links TRBV12-5 to TRBJ2-2; a possible D gene is TRBD1 (5 bases). The CDR3 nucleotides read TGTGCTAGTGGTTTGCGCCTAGGGGACACCGGGGAGCTGTTTTTT. Translating it yields CASGLRLGDTGELFF.